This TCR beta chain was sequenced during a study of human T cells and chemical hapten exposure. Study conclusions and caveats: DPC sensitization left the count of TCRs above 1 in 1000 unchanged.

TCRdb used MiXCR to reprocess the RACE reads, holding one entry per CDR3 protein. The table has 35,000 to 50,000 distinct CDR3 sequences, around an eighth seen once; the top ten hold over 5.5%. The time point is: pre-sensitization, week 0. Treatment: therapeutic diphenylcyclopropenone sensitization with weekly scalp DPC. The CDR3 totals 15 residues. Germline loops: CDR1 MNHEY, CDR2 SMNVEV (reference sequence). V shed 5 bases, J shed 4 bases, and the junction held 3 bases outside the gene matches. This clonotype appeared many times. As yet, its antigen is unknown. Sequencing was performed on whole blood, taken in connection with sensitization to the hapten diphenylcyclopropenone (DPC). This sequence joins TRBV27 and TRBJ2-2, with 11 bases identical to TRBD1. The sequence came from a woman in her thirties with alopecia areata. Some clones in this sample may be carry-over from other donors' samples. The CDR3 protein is CASSLGTGGTGELFF. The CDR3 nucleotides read TGTGCCAGCAGTCTCGGGACAGGGGGCACCGGGGAGCTGTTTTTT.